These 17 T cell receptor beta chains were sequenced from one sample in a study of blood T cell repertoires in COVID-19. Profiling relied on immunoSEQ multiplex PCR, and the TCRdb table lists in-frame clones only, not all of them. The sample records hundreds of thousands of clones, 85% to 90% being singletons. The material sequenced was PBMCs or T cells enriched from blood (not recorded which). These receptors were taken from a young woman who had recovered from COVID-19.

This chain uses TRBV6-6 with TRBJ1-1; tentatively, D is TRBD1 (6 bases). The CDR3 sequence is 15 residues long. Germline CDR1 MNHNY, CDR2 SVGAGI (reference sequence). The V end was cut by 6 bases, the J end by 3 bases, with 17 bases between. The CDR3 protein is CASRAGDEFDTEAFF. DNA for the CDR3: TGTGCCAGCAGGGCAGGGGATGAGTTCGACACTGAAGCTTTCTTT.

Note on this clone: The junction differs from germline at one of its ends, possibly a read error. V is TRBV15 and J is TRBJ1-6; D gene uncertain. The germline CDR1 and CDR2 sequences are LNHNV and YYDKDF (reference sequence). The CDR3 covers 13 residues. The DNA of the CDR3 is TGTGCCACCAGCAGATCCTATGATTCACCCCTCCACTTT. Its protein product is CATSRSYDSPLHF.

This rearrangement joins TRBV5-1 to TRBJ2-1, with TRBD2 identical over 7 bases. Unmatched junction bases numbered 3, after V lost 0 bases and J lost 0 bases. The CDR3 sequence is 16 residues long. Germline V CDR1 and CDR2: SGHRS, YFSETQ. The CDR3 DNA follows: TGCGCCAGCAGCTTGGCCACGGGGGGCTCCTACAATGAGCAGTTCTTC. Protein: CASSLATGGSYNEQFF.

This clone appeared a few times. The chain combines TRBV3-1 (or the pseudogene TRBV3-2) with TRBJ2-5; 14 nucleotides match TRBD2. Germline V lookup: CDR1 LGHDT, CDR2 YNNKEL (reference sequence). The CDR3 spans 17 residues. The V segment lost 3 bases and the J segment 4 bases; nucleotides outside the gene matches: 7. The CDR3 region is CASSQFSGTSGGETQYF. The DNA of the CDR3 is TGTGCCAGCAGCCAGTTCTCCGGGACTAGCGGGGGAGAGACCCAGTACTTC.

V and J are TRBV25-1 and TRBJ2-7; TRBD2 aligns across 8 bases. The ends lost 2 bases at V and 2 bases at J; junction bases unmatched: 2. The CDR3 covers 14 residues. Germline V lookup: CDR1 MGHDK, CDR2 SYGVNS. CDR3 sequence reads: CASSERGGPYEQYF. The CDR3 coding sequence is TGTGCCAGCAGTGAACGGGGGGGGCCCTACGAGCAGTACTTC.

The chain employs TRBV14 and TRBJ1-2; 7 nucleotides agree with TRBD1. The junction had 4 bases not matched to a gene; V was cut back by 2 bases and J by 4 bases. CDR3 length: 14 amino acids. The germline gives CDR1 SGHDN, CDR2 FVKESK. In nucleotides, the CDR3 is TGTGCCAGCAGCCAATACCAGGGGGTCTATGGCTACACCTTC. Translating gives CASSQYQGVYGYTF.

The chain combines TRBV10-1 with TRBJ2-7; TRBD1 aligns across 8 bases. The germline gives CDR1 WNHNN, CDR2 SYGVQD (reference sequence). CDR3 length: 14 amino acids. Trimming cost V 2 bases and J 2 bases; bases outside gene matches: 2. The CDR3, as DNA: TGCGCCAGCAGTGAGGGACAGGGAACCTACGAGCAGTACTTC. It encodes CASSEGQGTYEQYF.

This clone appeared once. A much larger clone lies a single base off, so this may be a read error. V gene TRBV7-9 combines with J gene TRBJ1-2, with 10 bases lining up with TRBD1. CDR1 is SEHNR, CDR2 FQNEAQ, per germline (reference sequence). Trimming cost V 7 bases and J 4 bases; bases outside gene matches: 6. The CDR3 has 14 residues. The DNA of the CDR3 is TGTGCCAGCACCCTGACAGGGGGCGGCTATGGCTACACCTTC. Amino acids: CASTLTGGGYGYTF.

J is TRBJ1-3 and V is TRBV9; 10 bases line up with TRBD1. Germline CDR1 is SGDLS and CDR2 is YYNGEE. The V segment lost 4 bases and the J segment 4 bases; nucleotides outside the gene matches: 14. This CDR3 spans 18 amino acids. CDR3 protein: CASSSSPGTGESGNTIYF. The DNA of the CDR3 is TGTGCCAGCAGCTCCTCACCCGGGACAGGGGAATCGGGAAACACCATATATTTT.

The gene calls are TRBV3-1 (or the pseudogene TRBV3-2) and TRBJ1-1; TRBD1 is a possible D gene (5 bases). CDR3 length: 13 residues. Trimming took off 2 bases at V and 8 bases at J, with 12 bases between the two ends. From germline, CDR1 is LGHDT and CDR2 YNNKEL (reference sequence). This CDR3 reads CASSQTIQGEAFF. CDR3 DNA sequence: TGTGCCAGCAGCCAAACTATCCAGGGCGAAGCTTTCTTT.

The CDR3 DNA follows: TGTGCCAGCAATCCAACAGGGTCCTATGGCTACACCTTC. As protein: CASNPTGSYGYTF. The chain employs TRBV6-5 and TRBJ1-2, with a possible D match to TRBD1 (6 bases). Trimming shortened V by 7 bases and J by 4 bases, and 13 bases separated the two germline ends. The CDR3 runs to 13 residues. The germline gives CDR1 MNHEY, CDR2 SVGAGI.

In nucleotides, the CDR3 is TGCGCCAGCAGCATGATTTCACAGGGGGAGCATGGCTACACCTTC. This sequence encodes CASSMISQGEHGYTF. The V call is TRBV5-1, the J call TRBJ1-2; 8 bases align to TRBD1. CDR3 length equals 15 residues. V lost 4 bases, J lost 6 bases, and 11 bases stayed unmatched. CDR1 is SGHRS and CDR2 is YFSETQ in the germline V gene.

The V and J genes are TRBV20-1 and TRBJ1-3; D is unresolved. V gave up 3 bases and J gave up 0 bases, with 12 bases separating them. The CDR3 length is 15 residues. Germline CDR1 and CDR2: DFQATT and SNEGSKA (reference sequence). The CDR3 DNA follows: TGCAGTGCTAGTCCAGGACTTATCTCTGGAAACACCATATATTTT. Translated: CSASPGLISGNTIYF.

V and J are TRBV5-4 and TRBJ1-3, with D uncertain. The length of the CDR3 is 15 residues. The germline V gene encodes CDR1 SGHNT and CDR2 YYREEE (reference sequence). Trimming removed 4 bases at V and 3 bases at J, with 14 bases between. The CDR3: CASSPGREFGNTIYF. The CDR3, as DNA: TGTGCCAGCAGCCCTGGACGGGAATTTGGAAACACCATATATTTT. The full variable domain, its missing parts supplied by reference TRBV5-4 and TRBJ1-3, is ETGVTQSPTHLIKTRGQQVTLRCSSQSGHNTVSWYQQALGQGPQFIFQYYREEENGRGNFPPRFSGLQFPNYSSELNVNALELDDSALYLCASSPGREFGNTIYFGEGSWLTVV.

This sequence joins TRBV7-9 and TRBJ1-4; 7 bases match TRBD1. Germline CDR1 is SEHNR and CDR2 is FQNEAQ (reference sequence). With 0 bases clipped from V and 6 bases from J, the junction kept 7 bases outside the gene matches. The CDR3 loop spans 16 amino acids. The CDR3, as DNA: TGTGCCAGCAGCTTAGCCGTTACAGGGGAAGATGAAAAACTGTTTTTT. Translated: CASSLAVTGEDEKLFF.

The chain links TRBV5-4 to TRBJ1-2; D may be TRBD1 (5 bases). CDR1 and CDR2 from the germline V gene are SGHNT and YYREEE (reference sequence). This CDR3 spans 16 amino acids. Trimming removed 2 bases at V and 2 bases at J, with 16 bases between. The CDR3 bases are TGTGCCAGCAGCTTCGTCCGGGGGGGTGACAACTATGGCTACACCTTC. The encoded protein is CASSFVRGGDNYGYTF.

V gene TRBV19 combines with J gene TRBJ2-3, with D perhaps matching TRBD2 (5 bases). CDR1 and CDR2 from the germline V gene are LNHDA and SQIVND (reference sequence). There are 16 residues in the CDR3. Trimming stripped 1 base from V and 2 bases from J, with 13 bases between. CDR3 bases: TGTGCCAGTAGTATAGCCCCAGCGGCAAACACAGATACGCAGTATTTT. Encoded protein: CASSIAPAANTDTQYF.